One sample yielded the 29 T cell receptor beta chains listed below, sequenced in a study of Ad26.COV2.S vaccination and SARS-CoV-2 variants. Indicated treatment: approximately 18 received Ad26.COV2.S at low or high dose, single or two shots; about 5 received placebo; per-sample allocation not given. The study sampled participants on day 63 after the first vaccine or placebo injection. Sequenced by immunoSEQ multiplex PCR; TCRdb stores in-frame clones only, minus some. The sample consists of 380,000 or so clones, under 90% of them appearing once. The sample consisted of peripheral blood, taken in a trial of Ad26.COV2.S vaccine versus placebo. The receptors here all came from a person aged 18-65 years who received the Ad26.COV2.S COVID-19 vaccine or a placebo.

The CDR3 bases are TGTGCCAGCAGTTTAGGTAGCCTGAGGGGCTACACCTTC. Encoded protein: CASSLGSLRGYTF. This chain links TRBV28 with TRBJ1-2, with D unresolved. V was clipped by 2 bases and J by 8 bases, with 12 bases between them. The germline CDR1 and CDR2 sequences are MDHEN and SYDVKM. The CDR3 runs 13 residues.

Points on this clone: Other DNA variants within this sample encode the same CDR3. This sequence joins TRBV12-3 or TRBV12-4 and TRBJ1-1; D call uncertain. Trimming left V 6 bases short and J 1 base short, with 6 bases between. The CDR3 length is 12 residues. The CDR3 DNA reads TGTGCCAGCAGCCCAAGGAACACTGAAGCTTTCTTT. This gives the protein CASSPRNTEAFF.

The genes are TRBV4-1 and TRBJ2-7; no reliable D call. The CDR3 runs to 13 residues. From germline, CDR1 is MGHRA and CDR2 YSYEKL. Trimming took off 3 bases at V and 3 bases at J, with 9 bases between the two ends. CDR3: CASSQPHSYEQYF. In nucleotides, the CDR3 is TGCGCCAGCAGCCAGCCTCATAGCTACGAGCAGTACTTC.

This clone was recorded a few times. The rearrangement uses TRBV6-5 and TRBJ2-2, with no clear D. CDR3 size: 14 residues. V gave up 2 bases and J gave up 5 bases, with 9 bases separating them. The germline gives CDR1 MNHEY, CDR2 SVGAGI. The CDR3 loop is CASSYDHGTGELFF. For the CDR3, the DNA is TGTGCCAGCAGTTACGACCACGGGACCGGGGAGCTGTTTTTT.

The genes are TRBV5-1 and TRBJ2-1, with TRBD1 identical over 7 bases. In germline, CDR1 is SGHRS, CDR2 YFSETQ. CDR3 length: 14 residues. With 1 base clipped from V and 9 bases from J, the junction kept 7 bases outside the gene matches. CDR3 nucleotides: TGCGCCAGCAGCTTGTTGACCGACAGGGTTGAGCAGTTCTTC. It encodes CASSLLTDRVEQFF.

Only one count was recorded for this clone. J is TRBJ1-1 and V is TRBV7-2, with D perhaps matching TRBD1 (5 bases). Germline V gives CDR1 SGHTA, CDR2 FQGNSA. This CDR3 is built from 14 residues. Trimming stripped 1 base from V and 7 bases from J, with 13 bases between. CDR3 protein: CASSLVRAGSEAFF. CDR3 nucleotide sequence: TGTGCCAGCAGCTTAGTACGGGCAGGGAGTGAAGCTTTCTTT.

This rearrangement joins TRBV5-1 to TRBJ1-1; TRBD1 aligns across 8 bases. CDR3 length: 15 amino acids. With V trimmed by 3 bases and J by 1 base, 5 bases remained unmatched. In germline, CDR1 is SGHRS, CDR2 YFSETQ. The CDR3: CASSYDRGENTEAFF. Here the CDR3 DNA reads TGCGCCAGCAGCTATGACAGGGGCGAGAACACTGAAGCTTTCTTT.

This chain connects TRBV5-1 to TRBJ1-3, with D possibly TRBD1 on 5 matching bases. The CDR3 covers 15 residues. The germline V and J ends were trimmed by 0 bases and 0 bases, with 7 bases remaining between them. CDR1 is SGHRS and CDR2 is YFSETQ in the germline V gene. The CDR3 DNA follows: TGCGCCAGCAGCTTGGATGGGGGCTCTGGAAACACCATATATTTT. Translating gives CASSLDGGSGNTIYF.

The V and J genes are TRBV7-3 and TRBJ2-3, with 13 bases matching TRBD2. Looked up from germline, CDR1 is SGHTA and CDR2 is FQGTGA. V shed 5 bases and J 5 bases; nucleotides not matched to a gene: 7. This CDR3 has 16 residues. CDR3 loop: CASSLGLAGEGDTQYF. For the CDR3, the DNA is TGTGCCAGCAGCCTCGGACTAGCGGGGGAGGGAGATACGCAGTATTTT.

This chain connects TRBV7-9 to TRBJ1-4; 7 bases are a match to TRBD1. With 5 bases clipped from V and 0 bases from J, the junction kept 6 bases outside the gene matches. Per germline, CDR1 SEHNR and CDR2 FQNEAQ (reference sequence). The CDR3 has 16 amino acids. Here the CDR3 DNA reads TGTGCCAGCAGCGAGATAGGGACAGCAACTAATGAAAAACTGTTTTTT. It is translated as CASSEIGTATNEKLFF.

This clone was counted a few times. The chain is built from TRBV11-1 and TRBJ1-6; a weak D match, TRBD1 (5 bases). V lost 5 bases and J lost 7, with 15 bases in between. The CDR3 loop spans 15 amino acids. CDR1 is SGHAT and CDR2 is FQDESV in the germline V gene (reference sequence). CDR3 in DNA: TGTGCCAGCAGCCCCAACTCCAGGGACAATTCACCCCTCCACTTT. It encodes CASSPNSRDNSPLHF.

The chain joins TRBV27 to TRBJ2-7, with 8 bases matching TRBD1. Germline CDR1 MNHEY, CDR2 SMNVEV (reference sequence). This CDR3 has 15 amino acids. The V and J ends lost 5 bases and 4 bases, in that order; junction bases with no gene match: 10. CDR3 residues: CASSARGRGPYEQYF. The CDR3 DNA reads TGTGCCAGCAGTGCCCGGGGCAGGGGGCCGTACGAGCAGTACTTC.

The chain uses TRBV6-5 and TRBJ2-2; D might be TRBD1 (7 bases). Trimming took 9 bases from V and 4 from J, leaving 12 bases between them. Looked up from germline, CDR1 is MNHEY and CDR2 is SVGAGI. The CDR3 contains 13 residues. The CDR3 DNA follows: TGTGCCAGTCGACAGGGAGGCACCGGGGAGCTGTTTTTT. Its protein product is CASRQGGTGELFF.

The chain recombines TRBV9 with TRBJ2-5; D not certain. CDR1 is SGDLS and CDR2 is YYNGEE in the germline V gene. The CDR3 is 12 amino acids. V gave up 0 bases and J gave up 9 bases, with 9 bases separating them. As DNA, the CDR3 is TGTGCCAGCAGCGTAGATGGGTTCGCCCAGTACTTC. Protein sequence: CASSVDGFAQYF.

The chain recombines TRBV11-2 with TRBJ2-3, with 11 nucleotides matching TRBD2. The CDR3 covers 17 residues. J gave up 1 base and V 6 bases, and 9 bases lay outside the gene matches. The V gene's germline CDR1 is SGHAT and CDR2 FQNNGV. Written as DNA, the CDR3 is TGTGCCAGCAGGGCCATAGCGGGAGGGCCCGGCACAGATACGCAGTATTTT. Protein: CASRAIAGGPGTDTQYF.

The genes are TRBV18 and TRBJ1-4, with D possibly being TRBD1 (5 bases). The ends were cut back, 2 bases at V and 4 bases at J, with 17 bases in the middle. The CDR3 is 17 residues long. The V gene's germline CDR1 is KGHSH and CDR2 LQKENI. The CDR3 DNA is TGTGCCAGCTCACCAGCGTCGGGGGGTCGATTTAATGAAAAACTGTTTTTT. It is translated as CASSPASGGRFNEKLFF.

This clone was observed a handful of times. The chain combines TRBV5-1 with TRBJ1-3, with no clear D. Germline V gene lookup returns CDR1 SGHRS and CDR2 YFSETQ. This CDR3 has 15 amino acids. V lost 0 bases and J lost 2, with 9 bases in between. As DNA, the CDR3 is TGCGCCAGCAGCTTGGACGGCAGTCCTGGAAACACCATATATTTT. It specifies CASSLDGSPGNTIYF.

V usage is TRBV9 and J usage is TRBJ1-5; D uncertain. V was pared by 3 bases and J by 3 bases, with 10 bases between. Germline V lookup: CDR1 SGDLS, CDR2 YYNGEE. The CDR3 totals 14 residues. The CDR3 bases are TGTGCCAGCAGCGCCCCTGGGTACAATCAGCCCCAGCATTTT. It codes for CASSAPGYNQPQHF.

This clone has just one count. The V gene is TRBV19, the J gene TRBJ2-3, with 11 bases matching TRBD2. V dropped 6 bases and J dropped 6; count of bases not matched to a gene: 8. CDR1 LNHDA and CDR2 SQIVND come from the germline V gene (reference sequence). The CDR3 contains 15 residues. DNA of the CDR3: TGTGCCAGTAGCAATACTAGCGGGAGATGGGATACGCAGTATTTT. Translating gives CASSNTSGRWDTQYF.

The rearrangement links TRBV9 to TRBJ2-5; 10 bases are shared with TRBD2. This CDR3 is built from 16 residues. Germline V gene data show CDR1 as SGDLS and CDR2 as YYNGEE. V trimming: 0 bases; J trimming: 5 bases; junction bases outside the gene matches: 7. CDR3 in DNA: TGTGCCAGCAGCGTAGACCTAGCGGGAGTTACGGAGACCCAGTACTTC. The encoded protein is CASSVDLAGVTETQYF.

The chain combines TRBV5-8 with TRBJ2-3; D gene ambiguous. CDR1 and CDR2 from the germline V gene are SGHTS and YDEGEE. The CDR3 is 19 amino acids. V lost 4 bases, J lost 6 bases, and 30 bases lay in between. For the CDR3, the DNA is TGTGCCAGCAGCAATGGGATTCCTCAACTCCTCCACCCTTGGGATACGCAGTATTTT. This translates into CASSNGIPQLLHPWDTQYF.

V and J are TRBV18 and TRBJ2-4; D gene unclear. The CDR3 covers 12 residues. Germline V gene sequence: CDR1 KGHSH, CDR2 LQKENI. V was shortened by 2 bases and J by 9 bases, with 8 bases between the two germline ends. The CDR3 DNA is TGTGCCAGCTCACCAGGCGGAGCCATTCAGTACTTC. Residues: CASSPGGAIQYF.

The chain links TRBV27 to TRBJ1-1; the D gene is possibly TRBD1 (5 bases). V shed 6 bases and J shed 5 bases, with 10 bases lying between them. CDR3 length: 12 residues. The V gene's germline CDR1 is MNHEY and CDR2 SMNVEV (reference sequence). The CDR3 bases are TGTGCCAGCAGCCACAGGTCGACTGAAGCTTTCTTT. It encodes CASSHRSTEAFF.

This chain links TRBV4-2 with TRBJ1-2, with 10 bases aligning to TRBD1. Germline-derived CDR1 and CDR2 are LGHNA and YNFKEQ. Trimming took 4 bases from V and 1 from J; bases not matched to a gene: 3. This CDR3 comprises 15 residues. The CDR3 loop reads CASSRQGALNYGYTF. The CDR3 DNA reads as TGTGCCAGCAGCCGACAGGGGGCCCTTAACTATGGCTACACCTTC.

The chain couples TRBV4-3 to TRBJ1-1; possible D gene TRBD1, 5 bases. V lost 2 bases and J 1 base, leaving 8 bases between the germline ends. From germline, CDR1 is LGHNA and CDR2 YSLEER. The CDR3 consists of 14 residues. CDR3 protein: CASSQRQPNTEAFF. CDR3 coding DNA: TGCGCCAGCAGCCAAAGACAGCCGAACACTGAAGCTTTCTTT.

The V gene is TRBV6-5, the J gene TRBJ1-1; TRBD1 matches at 7 bases. The CDR3 loop spans 15 amino acids. CDR1 is MNHEY, CDR2 SVGAGI, per germline. J was trimmed by 1 base and V by 4 bases; bases with no gene match: 6. The CDR3 reads CASSFRWTGNTEAFF. The CDR3 DNA reads as TGTGCCAGCAGTTTTCGATGGACAGGGAACACTGAAGCTTTCTTT.

The chain is built from TRBV5-4 and TRBJ2-3; D gene ambiguous. The CDR3 runs to 14 residues. Germline V gene data show CDR1 as SGHNT and CDR2 as YYREEE (reference sequence). Trimming left V 1 base short and J 1 base short, with 7 bases between. In DNA, the CDR3 is TGTGCCAGCAGCTTGCCCCCCCGCACAGATACGCAGTATTTT. It is translated as CASSLPPRTDTQYF.

The chain uses TRBV7-2 and TRBJ2-1, with TRBD1 identical over 7 bases. V lost 1 base and J lost 3; bases outside the gene matches: 6. The V gene's germline CDR1 is SGHTA and CDR2 FQGNSA. This CDR3 has 16 amino acids. This CDR3 reads CASSLVAGGIYNEQFF. The DNA for the CDR3 is TGTGCCAGCAGCTTAGTGGCAGGGGGTATCTACAATGAGCAGTTCTTC.

The chain combines TRBV5-1 with TRBJ1-1; no clear D gene. Trimming removed 3 bases from V and 4 bases from J, with 13 bases in between. Germline CDR1 SGHRS, CDR2 YFSETQ. The CDR3 totals 14 residues. The CDR3 nucleotides are TGCGCCAGCAGCTCTCTGGGCGGGTCCACTGAAGCTTTCTTT. This gives the protein CASSSLGGSTEAFF.